This T cell receptor (beta chain) was recorded in a study of blood T cell repertoires in COVID-19. Germline CDR1 and CDR2: SGHAT and FQNNGV. V was shortened by 2 bases and J by 2 bases, with 10 bases between the two germline ends. The CDR3 is 15 residues long. This study enrolled people aged 18 to 89 from approximately 24 US geographic areas. Assignment of participants to cohorts was predicated upon participant-reported clinical history. Either two negative PCRs, clearance, or symptom resolution qualified Cohort 3 donors as recovered. Per the original data handling: It was from reference gene primer amplification that nucleated cell counts were estimated. Data came from immunoSEQ multiplex PCR; TCRdb stores just in-frame clones and leaves some out. The D gene and trimming were derived from the DNA, and the V and J assignments and clone size from that table. The table includes 250,000 or so clones, about 80% detected once.

The sequencing sample was made of PBMCs or T cells enriched from blood (not recorded which). This TCR was sampled from a man in his fifties who had recovered from COVID-19. The chain links TRBV11-2 to TRBJ2-1; the D gene is possibly TRBD2 (5 bases). Here the CDR3 reads CASSLKRDPYNEQFF. The CDR3 coding sequence is TGTGCCAGCAGCTTAAAACGGGATCCCTACAATGAGCAGTTCTTC.